The clone carrying this T cell receptor (beta chain) showed up just once. This study enrolled people aged roughly 18 to 89 from under 25 US geographic areas. This sample is drawn from a study of blood T cell repertoires in COVID-19. Turning to the study itself: The cDNA or gDNA used as material had been derived from T cells, B-cell-depleted T cells, or PBMCs.

The CDR3 spans 15 residues. The V gene's germline CDR1 is SGHTS and CDR2 YDEGEE. Deletions cut 4 bases from V and 0 bases from J, with 14 bases between. In the original processing: Estimation of nucleated cell counts was performed using reference gene primer amplification. The data were produced by immunoSEQ multiplex PCR, yet TCRdb's version contains in-frame clones alone and is incomplete. V, J and clone size were drawn from that table, and D and trimming were deduced from the DNA. Counted here are about 86,000 clones, about 89% occurring once; the ten biggest clones make up 1% to 1.5%. The sequence came from a woman aged 50 to 60 with acute COVID-19. The chain employs TRBV5-8 and TRBJ2-7; possibly TRBD2 for D (6 bases). The specimen sequenced was PBMCs or T cells enriched from blood (not recorded which). This chain's CDR3 is CASSAGWGSSYEQYF. CDR3 nucleotide sequence: TGTGCCAGCAGCGCGGGGTGGGGGTCCTCCTACGAGCAGTACTTC.